The rows below give T cell receptor beta chains drawn from one sample of a study of blood T cell repertoires in COVID-19. Produced via immunoSEQ multiplex PCR; TCRdb's table is partial and in-frame only. Of about 180,000 clones in the sample, 85% to 90% were seen once. Specimen: PBMCs or T cells enriched from blood (not recorded which). These receptors were taken from a man in his forties who had recovered from COVID-19. Both conserved end residues are trimmed from each CDR3. The order of the fields is V gene, clone size, CDR3 protein. A clone size is listed for some rows: how often the clone was seen (once, few, many), or a class if it is expanded.

>TRBV5-5|NA
ASSRDYEQY
>TRBV27|NA
ASSYPGKNNEQF
>TRBV19|once
ASSIGLGPYEQY
>TRBV5-6|NA
ASSLEINYEQY
>TRBV29-1|NA
SVRPVTGVDNEQF
>TRBV12-2|NA
ASRPLRGQQLTEAF
>TRBV21-1|once
ASSKVDLASDRLGYEQY
>TRBV6-5|NA
ASSYSGPGGNNEQF
>TRBV3-1/TRBV3-2|once
ASSHSDRGPDTQY
>TRBV7-8|NA
ASSFLGAGRESTGELF
>TRBV9|NA
ASSVDGNTEAF
>TRBV29-1|NA
SVKGIEQF
>TRBV3-1/TRBV3-2|NA
ASSWGQGPEAF
>TRBV7-8|once
ASSATSGQGATGYT
>TRBV6-5|NA
ASSYSKSGGDQPQH
>TRBV30|once
AWSLSLFLSGNTIY
>TRBV18|NA
ASSPPGLSGGTQETQY
>TRBV9|once
ASSTGPNQPQH
>TRBV6-5|NA
ASTGSGNEQF
>TRBV27|NA
ASSEKTGVFYEQY
>TRBV9|NA
ASSAGTGGYNEQF
>TRBV5-4|NA
ASSLARGRGNEQF
>TRBV5-6|NA
ASSSYRGQRNTEAF
>TRBV13|NA
ASSWRDLNTGNNEKLF
>TRBV2|NA
ASSDRGRRNTEAF
>TRBV3-1/TRBV3-2|NA
ASSLGKGIEETQY
>TRBV27|NA
ASSPFASYDRGGNTIY
>TRBV5-5|once
ASSLLGGEF
>TRBV3-1/TRBV3-2|NA
ASSQIRLAGVYNEQF
>TRBV19|NA
ASARRPLFGNTIY
>TRBV30|few
ACPGGSGTEAF
>TRBV9|once
ASSEAATDTQY
>TRBV7-9|once
ASSLGGTGDNEKLF
>TRBV28|NA
ASSSTPHTEAF
>TRBV27|few
ASSFWRDLETQY
>TRBV15|NA
ATSSESAQGLSYGYT
>TRBV7-3|NA
ASSSLDRNGYT
>TRBV9|NA
ASSVDVSGIEQY
>TRBV28|NA
ASTPSPGGISNQPQH
>TRBV12-5|NA
ASGLDTLNTEAF
>TRBV4-1|NA
ASSLLISQGQTSGNTIY
>TRBV25-1|NA
ASSERAGLYNEQF
>TRBV6-1|NA
ASSAPGGVMDSPLH
>TRBV2|NA
ASKAGSYGDEQY
>TRBV3-1/TRBV3-2|NA
ASSQDPDTQY
>TRBV7-9|NA
ASSFETGLVEQF
>TRBV11-1|NA
ASSSSRPGVTEAF
>TRBV9|NA
ASSVGQSNEKLF
>TRBV20-1|NA
SASRGGRGGYNSPLH